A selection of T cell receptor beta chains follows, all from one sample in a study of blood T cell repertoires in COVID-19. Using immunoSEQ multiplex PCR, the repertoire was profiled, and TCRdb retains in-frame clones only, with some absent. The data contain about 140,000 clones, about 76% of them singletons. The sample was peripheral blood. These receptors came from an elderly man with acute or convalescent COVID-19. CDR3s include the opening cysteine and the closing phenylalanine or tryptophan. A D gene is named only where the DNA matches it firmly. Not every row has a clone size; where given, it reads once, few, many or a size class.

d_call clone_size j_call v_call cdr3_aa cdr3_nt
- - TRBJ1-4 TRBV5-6 CASSLVGGPTNEKLFF TGTGCCAGCAGCTTGGTAGGGGGTCCAACTAATGAAAAACTGTTTTTT
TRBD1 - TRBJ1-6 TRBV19 CASSISGQGGNSPLHF TGTGCCAGTAGTATAAGCGGACAGGGTGGAAATTCACCCCTCCACTTT
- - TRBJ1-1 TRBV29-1 CSVRRAQVEAFF TGCAGCGTTCGCAGGGCGCAGGTTGAAGCTTTCTTT
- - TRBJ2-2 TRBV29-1 CSALGRSQGSAGELFF TGCAGCGCCCTGGGTCGGTCTCAGGGAAGTGCCGGGGAGCTGTTTTTT
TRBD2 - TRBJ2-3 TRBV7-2 CASRLAGGDTQYF TGTGCCAGCCGACTAGCGGGTGGAGATACGCAGTATTTT
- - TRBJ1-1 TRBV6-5 CASSFLSGTEAFF TGTGCCAGCAGTTTTCTCTCGGGGACTGAAGCTTTCTTT
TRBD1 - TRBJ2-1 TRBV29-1 CSVEPGQAGGEQFF TGCAGCGTGGAGCCTGGACAGGCTGGGGGTGAGCAGTTCTTC
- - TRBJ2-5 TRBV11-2 CASSLGSRVPQYF TGTGCCAGCAGCTTAGGCTCGAGGGTGCCCCAGTACTTC
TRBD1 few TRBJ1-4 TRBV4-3 CASSQGQADATNEKLFF TGCGCCAGCAGCCAGGGACAGGCAGATGCAACTAATGAAAAACTGTTTTTT
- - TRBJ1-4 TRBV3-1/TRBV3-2 CASGPRGGDEKLFF TGTGCCAGCGGTCCCCGAGGAGGAGATGAAAAACTGTTTTTT
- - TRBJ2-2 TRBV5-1 CASLGGNTGELFF TGCGCCAGCCTGGGGGGGAACACCGGGGAGCTGTTTTTT
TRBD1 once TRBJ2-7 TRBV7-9 CASSFGQGNKEQYF TGTGCCAGCAGCTTCGGACAGGGGAATAAGGAGCAGTACTTC
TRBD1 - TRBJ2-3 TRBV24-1 CATSGRGPSDTQYF TGTGCCACGTCGGGCAGGGGGCCGTCAGATACGCAGTATTTT
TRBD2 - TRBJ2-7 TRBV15 CATSRASGAREQYF TGTGCCACCAGCAGAGCTAGCGGGGCTCGCGAGCAGTACTTC
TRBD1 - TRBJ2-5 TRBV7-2 CASSPPGEGARGTQYF TGTGCCAGCAGCCCCCCCGGCGAGGGGGCTCGAGGGACCCAGTACTTC
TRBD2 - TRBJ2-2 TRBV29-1 CSAMRSGGSGGELFF TGCAGCGCCATGAGGAGCGGGGGGTCGGGCGGGGAGCTGTTTTTT
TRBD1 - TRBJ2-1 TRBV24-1 CATSEGGKQFF TGTGCCACCAGTGAAGGGGGCAAGCAGTTCTTC
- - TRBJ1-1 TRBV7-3 CASSPGVGTEAFF TGTGCCAGCAGCCCAGGGGTGGGCACTGAAGCTTTCTTT
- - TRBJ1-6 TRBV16 CASSPQGSDSPLHF TGTGCCAGCAGCCCACAGGGAAGCGATTCACCCCTCCACTTT
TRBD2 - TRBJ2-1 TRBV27 CASRKTSGGASNEQFF TGTGCCAGCCGAAAAACTAGCGGGGGGGCGTCCAATGAGCAGTTCTTC
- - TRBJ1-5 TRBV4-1 CASSHPGQPNQPQHF TGCGCCAGCAGCCACCCAGGGCAGCCCAATCAGCCCCAGCATTTT
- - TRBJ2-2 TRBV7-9 CASSSQGKGTGELFF TGTGCCAGCAGCTCTCAGGGGAAGGGGACCGGGGAGCTGTTTTTT